This T cell receptor (beta chain) was obtained from a study of cytomegalovirus exposure and HLA in healthy donors (dated by TCRdb to between 2016 and 2019). About the investigation overall: According to a later analysis, one platform produced both the approximately 110 validation repertoires and the approximately 660 repertoires of the first cohort. The study was designed to test whether signatures of past pathogen exposure could be identified by cataloging public T cell receptors. In addition to the first cohort of 500 to 850 subjects, a separate validation cohort of 120 different subjects was used. The study combined high-throughput TCR immunosequencing, statistical association of individual TCRs with disease status, and machine learning to predict cytomegalovirus infection status.

The germline V gene sets CDR1 to MDHEN and CDR2 to SYDVKM. Clipping removes 4 bases from V and 0 bases from J, with 5 as the unmatched junction base count. Spanning cysteine to phenylalanine, the CDR3 consists of 15 amino acids. The sequence is cut down to CDR3 DNA, 45 bases in frame from base 1. Separate from the roughly 650-subject first cohort, the validation cohort of 95 to 150 subjects was the group to which the donors belonged. Receptor amplification or capture employed the immunoSEQ multiplex PCR assay. On the authors' methods: A statistical classification framework was built for diagnosing cytomegalovirus status from the catalog of TCR beta chain sequences. Imported from immuneACCESS, the table was reduced by TCRdb to in-frame sequences with V and J called. These copies leave out some clones; in studies compared against another copy, an unresolved V gene accounts for under half, and the cause of the remainder is not known. V, J and clone size are those of that table, while D and trimming were read from the DNA. Within this sample are over 250,000 clones, with 87% of them counted one time only. Together, the top ten hold 0.95% to 1.5% of the sample.

General conclusions and limits of the study: In both the original and validation cohorts, the classifier was reported to diagnose cytomegalovirus status with high specificity and sensitivity. A total of 150 or so TCR beta chains were listed by the study as associated with cytomegalovirus. Most TCR sequences were observed very rarely across donors, whereas some public TCRs were present in many individuals. A later analysis found that TCRs clustered in the first cohort also tended to co-occur in the roughly 110 validation repertoires, with approximately 94% of cluster scores above 0. All 120 or so repertoires were used to score co-occurrence in the validation cohort in a later analysis, because that analysis had no HLA typing for the cohort. Three of the identified cytomegalovirus-associated TCR beta chains were confirmed in vitro to be specific for cytomegalovirus antigens. The authors suggested that the approach could potentially be extended to other disease states and immunological phenotypes.

Comments on this clone: What antigen it recognizes has not been identified. No quality values exist for individual bases; no much larger clone is one base distant.

The chain is made from TRBV28 and TRBJ1-1, with 7 junctional bases fitting TRBD1. The sample was PBMCs. The sequence came from a woman in her twenties or thirties in good health and CMV-seropositive. The DNA is as follows: TGTGCCAGCAGTTATCGGGACAGCATGAACACTGAAGCTTTCTTT. It codes for CASSYRDSMNTEAFF.